Listed below are T cell receptor beta chains from one sample, sequenced in a study of T cell repertoires in aging, cancer and after chemotherapy. TCRdb re-called the multiplex PCR reads with MiXCR, one entry per CDR3 protein. The sample shows around 1,700 distinct CDR3 sequences, 20% to 25% of them seen only once. The sample taken for sequencing was blood. The receptors here all came from a human donor with a blood cancer. Each CDR3 is given with its conserved first and last residue. Fields, in order: D gene, clone size, J gene, V gene, CDR3 protein, CDR3 DNA. The D gene is left open where the match is weak. Expanded clones get a size class; other rows say once, few or many, or leave the size out.

NA medium-sized TRBJ1-1 TRBV18 CASSPSPTVEAFF TGTGCCAGCTCACCGTCGCCGACAGTTGAAGCTTTCTTT
NA NA TRBJ1-1 TRBV7-9 CASSSSLNTEAFF TGTGCCAGCAGCTCGAGTTTGAACACTGAAGCTTTCTTT
NA NA TRBJ1-1 TRBV10-3 CAISGKGGARSEAFF TGTGCCATCAGTGGGAAGGGGGGCGCACGGTCTGAAGCTTTCTTT
NA medium-sized TRBJ1-1 TRBV5-5 CASSLVRLNTEAFF TGTGCCAGCAGCCTAGTACGGTTGAACACTGAAGCTTTCTTT
TRBD2 large TRBJ2-2 TRBV5-5 CASSFSAGGTGELFF TGTGCCAGCAGCTTCTCGGCGGGGGGGACCGGGGAGCTGTTTTTT
NA few TRBJ2-7 TRBV4-3 CASSLEGSYEQYF TGCGCCAGCAGCCTCGAAGGTTCCTACGAGCAGTACTTC
NA few TRBJ2-4 TRBV2 CASGSMANIQYF TGTGCCAGCGGGTCCATGGCGAACATTCAGTACTTC
NA NA TRBJ1-5 TRBV11-2 CASSLVSGNQPQHF TGTGCCAGCAGCTTAGTTTCCGGCAATCAGCCCCAGCATTTT
NA large TRBJ2-2 TRBV6-6 CASSPSTGELFF TGTGCCAGCAGTCCCTCGACCGGGGAGCTGTTTTTT
NA medium-sized TRBJ2-5 TRBV10-2 CASSDLGRQTQYF TGCGCCAGCAGTGACCTCGGGCGACAGACCCAGTACTTC
NA medium-sized TRBJ2-7 TRBV6-2/TRBV6-3 CASSRPGGYEQYF TGTGCCAGCAGTCGACCCGGGGGTTACGAGCAGTACTTC
NA medium-sized TRBJ2-5 TRBV5-4 CASGLNQETQYF TGTGCCAGCGGGCTTAACCAAGAGACCCAGTACTTC
NA medium-sized TRBJ1-3 TRBV12-3/TRBV12-4 CASSFAGNTIYF TGTGCCAGCAGTTTCGCAGGAAACACCATATATTTT
NA medium-sized TRBJ1-3 TRBV6-2/TRBV6-3 CASSYPGADTIYF TGTGCCAGCAGTTATCCTGGTGCGGACACCATATATTTT
NA NA TRBJ2-1 TRBV12-3/TRBV12-4 CASSFLRGPEQFF TGTGCCAGCAGTTTTCTCCGGGGCCCAGAGCAGTTCTTC
NA large TRBJ2-3 TRBV27 CASSLSPGQTDTQYF TGTGCCAGCAGTTTATCGCCAGGGCAGACAGATACGCAGTATTTT
TRBD1 few TRBJ1-5 TRBV19 CASTGGTGGRNQPQHF TGTGCCAGTACAGGGGGGACAGGGGGGAGGAATCAGCCCCAGCATTTT
NA NA TRBJ1-3 TRBV12-3/TRBV12-4 CASSPGPLIGSGNTIYF TGTGCCAGCAGTCCTGGACCCCTTATAGGCTCTGGAAACACCATATATTTT
TRBD1 few TRBJ1-2 TRBV7-2 CASSLAAQGAHGYTF TGTGCCAGCAGCTTAGCGGCTCAGGGGGCGCACGGCTACACCTTC
TRBD1 medium-sized TRBJ1-6 TRBV12-3/TRBV12-4 CASSNFIGQGNSPLHF TGTGCCAGCAGTAACTTTATAGGACAGGGAAATTCACCCCTCCACTTT
TRBD2 NA TRBJ2-3 TRBV30 CAWSVLAGGVDTQYF TGTGCCTGGAGTGTACTAGCGGGAGGTGTTGATACGCAGTATTTT
NA medium-sized TRBJ1-2 TRBV30 CAWSVVEPYGYTF TGTGCCTGGAGTGTCGTGGAACCTTATGGCTACACCTTC
TRBD1 medium-sized TRBJ1-5 TRBV12-3/TRBV12-4 CASSDRQGEQPQHF TGTGCCAGCAGTGATCGACAGGGTGAGCAGCCCCAGCATTTT
NA NA TRBJ2-3 TRBV7-2 CASSQSGPPGTDTQYF TGTGCCAGCAGCCAAAGCGGTCCCCCGGGCACAGATACGCAGTATTTT
NA NA TRBJ1-1 TRBV7-2 CASSLAWIGNTEAFF TGTGCCAGCAGCTTGGCTTGGATCGGGAACACTGAAGCTTTCTTT
TRBD2 NA TRBJ2-3 TRBV7-2 CASSLSGGADTQYF TGTGCCAGCAGCTTAAGCGGGGGGGCGGATACGCAGTATTTT
NA few TRBJ1-6 TRBV30 CAWSREVTYNSPLHF TGTGCCTGGAGTCGAGAGGTGACCTATAATTCACCCCTCCACTTT
NA few TRBJ2-7 TRBV11-2 CASSRDRSYEQYF TGTGCCAGCAGCCGGGACCGCTCCTACGAGCAGTACTTC
TRBD1 few TRBJ1-2 TRBV7-9 CASSLVPGQGEGYTF TGTGCCAGCAGCCTTGTCCCGGGACAGGGTGAAGGCTACACCTTC
NA medium-sized TRBJ1-5 TRBV6-6 CASSYSINLGRPQPQHF TGTGCCAGCAGTTACTCGATTAACCTCGGCAGGCCTCAGCCCCAGCATTTT
NA large TRBJ2-3 TRBV18 CASSPADTQYF TGTGCCAGCTCACCGGCAGATACGCAGTATTTT
NA medium-sized TRBJ2-1 TRBV18 CASSPEGRDNEQFF TGTGCCAGCTCACCAGAGGGACGGGACAATGAGCAGTTCTTC
NA medium-sized TRBJ1-5 TRBV6-2/TRBV6-3 CASSDLRLQNQPQHF TGTGCCAGCAGTGACCTCCGGTTACAAAATCAGCCCCAGCATTTT